These 5 T cell receptor beta chains originate from one sample sequenced in a study of T cells in Graves' hyperthyroidism and ophthalmopathy. Using RNA transcripts as the source, TCR beta CDR3 regions were amplified. HTBI primers were employed in a first-round RT-PCR of the TCR CDR3. TCRdb re-called the multiplex PCR reads with MiXCR, one entry per CDR3 protein. The sample has around 380,000 distinct CDR3 sequences, roughly 13% seen once; the top ten hold roughly 20%. Source material: blood. These receptors were collected from a man between 25 and 39 years old with Graves' hyperthyroidism that later progressed to Graves' ophthalmopathy.

In this sample, this clonotype turned up a few times. The V call is TRBV5-5, the J call TRBJ2-3; D is unresolved. This CDR3 has 14 residues. CDR1 SGHKS and CDR2 YYEKEE come from the germline V gene (reference sequence). Trimming took 0 bases from V and 4 from J, leaving 9 bases between them. The CDR3 protein is CASSLGIGPDTQYF. CDR3 in DNA: TGTGCCAGCAGCTTGGGTATAGGGCCAGATACGCAGTATTTT.

This clonotype was seen more than once but under ten times. As DNA, the CDR3 is TGTGCCAGCAGCTTAGCCCCAGGTCGAGCGGGGGGCACCAGACAAGAGACCCAGTACTTC. Translating it yields CASSLAPGRAGGTRQETQYF. This sequence joins TRBV7-9 and TRBJ2-5; 9 bases are shared with TRBD2. The CDR3 consists of 20 residues. The V gene's germline CDR1 is SEHNR and CDR2 FQNEAQ (reference sequence). V was pared by 0 bases and J by 2 bases, with 16 bases of the junction left unmatched.

This clonotype was seen ten or more times. This chain connects TRBV3-1 to TRBJ1-2; 9 nucleotides align to TRBD1. The CDR3 spans 14 residues. J was trimmed by 6 bases and V by 4 bases; bases with no gene match: 6. The V gene's germline CDR1 is LGHDT and CDR2 YNNKEL (reference sequence). Here the CDR3 DNA reads TGTGCCAGCAGCCTGGGACAGGGTAAAGATGGCTACACCTTC. It codes for CASSLGQGKDGYTF.

This clonotype has ten or more counts. The CDR3 DNA sequence: TGTGCCAGCAGTCCCGAGGTGAACTATGGCTACACCTTC. This sequence encodes CASSPEVNYGYTF. The chain carries TRBV12-3 or TRBV12-4 and TRBJ1-2; D gene ambiguous. The CDR3 consists of 13 residues. V lost 5 bases to trimming and J lost 2 bases, with 9 bases between them.

CDR3 nucleotide sequence: TGTGCCAGCACCCTACAGGCGCTAAACTATGGCTACACCTTC. Its protein product is CASTLQALNYGYTF. This sequence joins TRBV5-4 and TRBJ1-2, with a tentative D call TRBD1 (5 bases). Germline V gives CDR1 SGHNT, CDR2 YYREEE (reference sequence). V was pared by 6 bases and J by 2 bases, with 14 bases between. The CDR3 length is 14 residues.